The 19 T cell receptor beta chains below were found in one sample sequenced in a study of technical replicates of blood from several donors (dated by TCRdb to the late 2010s). Library generation was performed with the immunoSEQ multiplex PCR assay. Entries here come from immuneACCESS through TCRdb and include only in-frame sequences with V and J called. Some clones fail to appear in such tables; in the studies checked, an unresolved V gene covers under half of the shortfall, and the cause of the remainder is unknown. The sample contains 85,000 to 100,000 clones, 85% to 95% of them found a single time. 0.2% to 0.3% of the sample is held by the ten biggest clonotypes. Sample: T cells isolated from PBMCs. Receptor source: a human donor in good health.

The J gene is TRBJ2-1, the V gene TRBV29-1; TRBD2 agrees at 9 bases. Unmatched junction bases numbered 5, after V lost 3 bases and J lost 8 bases. Germline CDR1 SQVTM, CDR2 ANQGSEA. The CDR3 extends over 13 amino acids. CDR3 DNA sequence: TGCAGCGTTGACGAAGCGGGAGGCCATGAGCAGTTCTTC. Protein: CSVDEAGGHEQFF.

The CDR3 sequence: CAISELSSGYTF. As DNA, the CDR3 is TGTGCCATCAGTGAGCTGAGTAGTGGCTACACCTTC. V gene TRBV10-3 combines with J gene TRBJ1-2; D is ambiguous. The V and J ends lost 2 bases and 7 bases respectively, with 8 bases between them. The CDR3 length is 12 residues. The germline V gene has CDR1 ENHRY and CDR2 SYGVKD.

The chain carries TRBV27 and TRBJ2-1; D might be TRBD2 (6 bases). Germline V gives CDR1 MNHEY, CDR2 SMNVEV (reference sequence). Trimming left V 4 bases short and J 0 bases short, with 10 bases between. This CDR3 region has 15 residues. CDR3 loop: CASSSGLTSYNEQFF. The CDR3 nucleotides are TGTGCCAGCAGTTCCGGACTAACCTCCTACAATGAGCAGTTCTTC.

The chain has TRBV30 and TRBJ1-3, with a possible D match to TRBD1 (5 bases). CDR1 is GTSNPN, CDR2 SVGIG, per germline (reference sequence). This CDR3 region has 17 residues. V was clipped by 3 bases and J by 0 bases, with 18 bases between them. CDR3 loop: CAWRGLYSRYSGNTIYF. CDR3 sequence (DNA): TGTGCCTGGAGGGGACTTTACTCCCGTTACTCTGGAAACACCATATATTTT.

The chain carries TRBV30 and TRBJ2-5; TRBD2 agrees at 7 bases. After removal of 1 base from V and 6 bases from J, the junction contained 5 bases not matched to a gene. CDR3 length: 13 residues. In germline, CDR1 is GTSNPN, CDR2 SVGIG (reference sequence). The CDR3 reads CAWSGKAGKTQYF. The DNA of the CDR3 is TGTGCCTGGAGTGGAAAAGCGGGGAAGACCCAGTACTTC.

This sequence joins TRBV14 and TRBJ2-1, with TRBD2 as a possible D gene (6 bases). V was cut by 3 bases and J by 8 bases, with 17 bases left in between. In germline, CDR1 is SGHDN, CDR2 FVKESK. The CDR3 contains 15 residues. DNA of the CDR3: TGTGCCAGCAGCCAGGGGACTTACGCCGGCGATGAGCAGTTCTTC. This encodes CASSQGTYAGDEQFF.

The chain combines TRBV27 with TRBJ2-7; 14 nucleotides match TRBD2. Germline CDR1 is MNHEY and CDR2 is SMNVEV (reference sequence). The CDR3 has 16 amino acids. Trimming cost V 4 bases and J 3 bases; bases outside gene matches: 5. The CDR3 DNA sequence: TGTGCCAGCAGTTCGGGACTAGCGGGAGTTCACTACGAGCAGTACTTC. Its protein product is CASSSGLAGVHYEQYF.

This clone came up once. CDR3 sequence: CASSLASGSSYEQYF. For the CDR3, the DNA is TGCGCCAGCAGCTTGGCATCAGGAAGCTCCTACGAGCAGTACTTC. The rearrangement links TRBV5-1 to TRBJ2-7; D call uncertain. The V gene lost 0 bases and the J gene lost 0 bases, with 10 bases spanning the gap. Per germline, CDR1 SGHRS and CDR2 YFSETQ. The CDR3 covers 15 residues.

J is TRBJ1-3 and V is TRBV29-1; D is undetermined. CDR1 SQVTM and CDR2 ANQGSEA come from the germline V gene. CDR3 length: 14 residues. V was cut by 3 bases and J by 0 bases, with 9 bases left in between. The CDR3 spells CSVDPVSSGNTIYF. The DNA of the CDR3 is TGCAGCGTTGATCCAGTCTCCTCTGGAAACACCATATATTTT. Complete variable domain (other parts from reference TRBV29-1 and TRBJ1-3): SAVISQKPSRDICQRGTSLTIQCQVDSQVTMMFWYRQQPGQSLTLIATANQGSEATYESGFVIDKFPISRPNLTFSTLTVSNMSPEDSSIYLCSVDPVSSGNTIYFGEGSWLTVV.

The chain employs TRBV5-8 and TRBJ1-1, with TRBD1 matching over 8 bases. V shed 4 bases, J shed 3 bases, and the junction held 5 bases outside the gene matches. This CDR3 has 14 amino acids. The V gene's germline CDR1 is SGHTS and CDR2 YDEGEE. This chain's CDR3 is CASSGKTGDTEAFF. For the CDR3, the DNA is TGTGCCAGCAGCGGTAAGACAGGGGACACTGAAGCTTTCTTT.

The chain combines TRBV5-4 with TRBJ2-1; 8 positions agree with TRBD2. Germline loops: CDR1 SGHNT, CDR2 YYREEE (reference sequence). The CDR3 contains 15 residues. V gave up 3 bases and J gave up 9 bases; unmatched junction bases: 11. The CDR3 loop reads CASSSREGYPVEQFF. CDR3 in DNA: TGTGCCAGCAGCTCCCGGGAGGGCTATCCCGTTGAGCAGTTCTTC.

This clone was detected once. The rearrangement uses TRBV5-1 and TRBJ1-2; no reliable D call. Germline assignment: CDR1 SGHRS and CDR2 YFSETQ. V was pared by 5 bases and J by 1 base, with 12 bases between. CDR3 length: 14 residues. The CDR3 DNA sequence: TGCGCCAGCAGGATTTGGACTGATAACTATGGCTACACCTTC. It translates to CASRIWTDNYGYTF.

The chain employs TRBV29-1 and TRBJ2-1, with TRBD2 identical over 9 bases. The V gene's germline CDR1 is SQVTM and CDR2 ANQGSEA. The CDR3 runs 12 residues. Germline trimming cut 3 bases from V and 7 bases from J; bases unmatched to any gene: 1. CDR3 in DNA: TGCAGCGTTGAGACTAGCGGAAATGAGCAGTTCTTC. It translates to CSVETSGNEQFF.

V is TRBV2 and J is TRBJ2-5; D is possibly TRBD2 (5 bases). Germline V CDR1 and CDR2: SNHLY, FYNNEI. V was pared by 3 bases and J by 10 bases, with 21 bases between. This CDR3 contains 15 residues. In DNA form, the CDR3 reads TGTGCCAGCAGTGAGGGAGTCTCCCCCCTTACGGGCCAGTACTTC. This gives the protein CASSEGVSPLTGQYF.

The V and J genes are TRBV19 and TRBJ2-7, with 8 bases that match TRBD2. J lost 3 bases, V lost 1 base, and 2 bases had no gene match. The CDR3 has 14 amino acids. In germline, CDR1 is LNHDA, CDR2 SQIVND (reference sequence). The CDR3 bases are TGTGCCAGTAGTATAGGCCGGGGGGGCTACGAGCAGTACTTC. Its translation: CASSIGRGGYEQYF.

The gene calls are TRBV20-1 and TRBJ2-3; possibly TRBD1 for D (5 bases). Trimming removed 3 bases from V and 6 bases from J, with 7 bases in between. The CDR3 runs to 11 residues. CDR1 and CDR2 from the germline V gene are DFQATT and SNEGSKA (reference sequence). The CDR3 protein is CSARKGDTQYF. In nucleotides, the CDR3 is TGCAGTGCTAGGAAGGGGGATACGCAGTATTTT.

The chain employs TRBV6-5 and TRBJ2-7, with 12 bases fitting TRBD2. The CDR3 has 14 residues. Losses at the gene ends were 7 bases for V and 7 bases for J; bases not matched to a gene: 8. In germline, CDR1 is MNHEY, CDR2 SVGAGI. In DNA, the CDR3 is TGTGCCAGCACTCTGGGACTAGCGGGCGGAGAGCAGTACTTC. Its translation is CASTLGLAGGEQYF.

This clone was detected once. The rearrangement uses TRBV20-1 and TRBJ1-5, with unresolved D. The V gene lost 6 bases and the J gene lost 5 bases, with 8 bases spanning the gap. Germline V gene sequence: CDR1 DFQATT, CDR2 SNEGSKA (reference sequence). This CDR3 has 11 residues. The CDR3 DNA reads as TGCAGTGCCCCTACTGATCAGCCCCAGCATTTT. It is translated as CSAPTDQPQHF.

The V call is TRBV16, the J call TRBJ1-3; D uncertain. V was clipped by 1 base and J by 0 bases, with 13 bases between them. This CDR3 has 17 residues. CDR1 KGHSY and CDR2 FQNENV come from the germline V gene. As DNA, the CDR3 is TGTGCCAGCAGCCAATTAGGCCCCGGGAACTCTGGAAACACCATATATTTT. Amino acids: CASSQLGPGNSGNTIYF.